These 26 T cell receptor beta chains were sequenced from one sample in a study of vaccination effects on CD4 cells after COVID-19. These receptors lack a known antigen. Assay: immunoSEQ multiplex PCR; the TCRdb copy retains only in-frame clones and omits some. The sample yields some 69,000 clones, 73% seen once. Following an approximately 9-day culture, CD4+ T cells were purified. Participants got two doses of BNT162b2 or mRNA-1273 vaccine. The sequencing here drew on CD4+ T cells from PBMCs cultured without peptide, taken after COVID-19 vaccination. The receptor source for this set is a human donor who received a COVID-19 vaccine.

This clone was seen only a few times. This sequence joins TRBV27 and TRBJ1-2; 8 bases are a match to TRBD1. Germline V gene data show CDR1 as MNHEY and CDR2 as SMNVEV (reference sequence). The ends lost 5 bases at V and 6 bases at J; junction bases unmatched: 8. There are 14 residues in the CDR3. CDR3 in amino acids: CASSPWTGQDGYTF. The CDR3 nucleotides read TGTGCCAGCAGTCCTTGGACAGGGCAGGATGGCTACACCTTC.

This clone turned up a few times. V gene TRBV5-1 combines with J gene TRBJ2-3; the D is unclear. The CDR3 length is 15 residues. CDR1 and CDR2 (germline): SGHRS, YFSETQ. The V end was cut by 1 base, the J end by 2 bases, with 11 bases between. In DNA, the CDR3 is TGCGCCAGCAGCTTGATAGGCGAACTCACAGATACGCAGTATTTT. It codes for CASSLIGELTDTQYF.

The chain links TRBV18 to TRBJ2-5; tentative D call: TRBD1 (5 bases). The V gene's germline CDR1 is KGHSH and CDR2 LQKENI. The CDR3 is 14 residues long. V gave up 6 bases and J gave up 2 bases, with 13 bases separating them. The CDR3 spells CASSLTANQETQYF. CDR3 DNA sequence: TGTGCCAGCTCTTTGACAGCGAATCAAGAGACCCAGTACTTC.

CDR3 sequence reads: CASSLGGDTNYGYTF. In nucleotides, the CDR3 is TGCGCCAGCAGCTTGGGCGGGGACACTAACTATGGCTACACCTTC. The J gene is TRBJ1-2, the V gene TRBV5-1, with D tentatively TRBD1 (6 bases). Trimming took off 0 bases at V and 0 bases at J, with 9 bases between the two ends. The CDR3 has 15 amino acids. CDR1 is SGHRS, CDR2 YFSETQ, per germline.

This sequence joins TRBV7-9 and TRBJ1-2; D may be TRBD1 (5 bases). The CDR3 length is 13 residues. Germline V lookup: CDR1 SEHNR, CDR2 FQNEAQ (reference sequence). Trimming stripped 3 bases from V and 4 bases from J, with 9 bases between. CDR3 DNA sequence: TGTGCCAGCAGCTTTGGAGGGGCCTATGGCTACACCTTC. Its protein is CASSFGGAYGYTF.

The rearrangement links TRBV5-1 to TRBJ2-1; 7 positions agree with TRBD1. The CDR3 runs 15 residues. The V gene's germline CDR1 is SGHRS and CDR2 YFSETQ. J lost 5 bases, V lost 0 bases, and 5 bases had no gene match. The CDR3 here is CASSLAGQLHNEQFF. The DNA for the CDR3 is TGCGCCAGCAGCTTGGCGGGACAGTTGCACAATGAGCAGTTCTTC.

The chain combines TRBV2 with TRBJ1-4, with a possible D match to TRBD1 (6 bases). The CDR3 has 14 amino acids. Germline loops: CDR1 SNHLY, CDR2 FYNNEI. V lost 7 bases, J lost 7 bases, and 16 bases lay in between. As DNA, the CDR3 is TGTGCCAGCAAACAGGGCTGGGGAAGTGAAAAACTGTTTTTT. Translated: CASKQGWGSEKLFF.

J is TRBJ2-6 and V is TRBV4-3; no definite D call. V lost 0 bases and J lost 0, with 6 bases in between. The CDR3 extends over 16 amino acids. Germline V lookup: CDR1 LGHNA, CDR2 YSLEER. Here the CDR3 reads CASSQDLYSGANVLTF. For the CDR3, the DNA is TGCGCCAGCAGCCAAGACCTATACTCTGGGGCCAACGTCCTGACTTTC.

This clone was seen only once. This chain links TRBV7-3 with TRBJ2-1, with 9 bases lining up with TRBD1. The CDR3 runs 14 residues. Germline CDR1 is SGHTA and CDR2 is FQGTGA. Trimming cost V 4 bases and J 6 bases; bases outside gene matches: 4. The CDR3 DNA follows: TGTGCCAGCAGCTGGGGACAGGGTTTCAATGAGCAGTTCTTC. Translation gives CASSWGQGFNEQFF.

The chain has TRBV6-6 and TRBJ1-1; perhaps TRBD1 as D (5 bases). Germline V lookup: CDR1 MNHNY, CDR2 SVGAGI (reference sequence). The V gene lost 2 bases and the J gene lost 3 bases, with 10 bases spanning the gap. The length of the CDR3 is 14 residues. The CDR3 DNA reads TGTGCCAGCAGTTACAGGGACCGGGACACTGAAGCTTTCTTT. Translated, it gives CASSYRDRDTEAFF.

The table lists this clone with a count of one. This chain links TRBV7-2 with TRBJ2-2, with TRBD2 matching over 13 bases. The V gene end was trimmed by 4 bases and the J gene end by 2 bases; junction bases not matched to a gene: 10. This CDR3 has 19 amino acids. Germline values: CDR1 SGHTA, CDR2 FQGNSA. The CDR3 bases are TGTGCCAGCAGCTACCAGGGACTAGCGGGGAGAGATAACACCGGGGAGCTGTTTTTT. This gives the protein CASSYQGLAGRDNTGELFF.

This chain links TRBV2 with TRBJ2-1; 10 bases map to TRBD1. The junction had 7 bases not matched to a gene; V was cut back by 6 bases and J by 8 bases. The CDR3 sequence is 14 residues long. CDR1 and CDR2 (germline): SNHLY, FYNNEI. The CDR3 spells CASSPDRGRDEQFF. CDR3 in DNA: TGTGCCAGCAGCCCGGACAGGGGGAGGGATGAGCAGTTCTTC.

The chain carries TRBV10-3 and TRBJ2-3; D is unclear. CDR1 ENHRY and CDR2 SYGVKD come from the germline V gene. The CDR3 is 11 amino acids. Trimming removed 8 bases from V and 0 bases from J, with 3 bases in between. The CDR3 nucleotides are TGTGCCATCGGAAGCACAGATACGCAGTATTTT. Protein sequence: CAIGSTDTQYF.

The chain combines TRBV2 with TRBJ2-3; D gene unclear. V lost 4 bases, J lost 2 bases, and 4 bases lay in between. CDR1 SNHLY and CDR2 FYNNEI come from the germline V gene. CDR3 length equals 12 residues. The DNA of the CDR3 is TGTGCCAGCAGTGTTTACACAGATACGCAGTATTTT. Its protein product is CASSVYTDTQYF.

In this sample, this clone turned up a few times. The rearrangement uses TRBV5-1 and TRBJ1-2; 7 nucleotides align to TRBD1. The CDR3 is 15 amino acids. Trimming at V came to 3 bases and at J to 8 bases, leaving 13 bases not matched to a gene. From germline, CDR1 is SGHRS and CDR2 YFSETQ. The CDR3 reads CASSSEQGGIKGYTF. The CDR3 bases are TGCGCCAGCAGCTCTGAGCAGGGGGGAATTAAGGGCTACACCTTC.

The chain uses TRBV4-1 and TRBJ2-7, with D uncertain. Germline assignment: CDR1 MGHRA and CDR2 YSYEKL. Trimming shortened V by 6 bases and J by 4 bases, and 19 bases separated the two germline ends. The CDR3 runs 15 residues. CDR3 sequence: CASSQRWVAAYEQYV. The DNA for the CDR3 is TGCGCCAGCAGTCAGAGATGGGTGGCTGCTTACGAGCAGTACGTC.

V is TRBV7-2 and J is TRBJ2-5; 13 nucleotides line up with TRBD2. Germline CDR1 reads SGHTA; CDR2 reads FQGNSA. This CDR3 region has 16 residues. J gave up 4 bases and V 6 bases, and 8 bases lay outside the gene matches. The CDR3, as DNA: TGTGCCAGCAGGCTAGCCAGACTAGCGGGGGGAGAGACCCAGTACTTC. Translation gives CASRLARLAGGETQYF. The whole variable domain, filled in from reference TRBV7-2 and TRBJ2-5, reads GAGVSQSPSNKVTEKGKDVELRCDPISGHTALYWYRQSLGQGLEFLIYFQGNSAPDKSGLPSDRFSAERTGGSVSTLTIQRTQQEDSAVYLCASRLARLAGGETQYFGPGTRLLVL.

In its sample, this clone was seen a few times. The chain links TRBV29-1 to TRBJ2-1; D call uncertain. This CDR3 has 14 residues. V dropped 6 bases and J dropped 0 bases, with 12 bases sitting between them. From germline, CDR1 is SQVTM and CDR2 ANQGSEA. CDR3 bases: TGCAGCGTCGCCCCGCCCAGCTCCTACAATGAGCAGTTCTTC. This translates into CSVAPPSSYNEQFF.

This sequence joins TRBV6-5 and TRBJ1-5, with D possibly being TRBD1 (5 bases). This CDR3 comprises 15 residues. The V gene's germline CDR1 is MNHEY and CDR2 SVGAGI. The V gene lost 2 bases and the J gene lost 4 bases, with 12 bases spanning the gap. CDR3 DNA sequence: TGTGCCAGCAGTTACACGACGGGACGGAATCAGCCCCAGCATTTT. Its protein is CASSYTTGRNQPQHF.

The V gene is TRBV19, the J gene TRBJ2-2; D might be TRBD2 (7 bases). Trimming pared 7 bases from V and 6 bases from J, leaving 15 bases between. The CDR3 is 14 amino acids. Germline V gene data show CDR1 as LNHDA and CDR2 as SQIVND (reference sequence). The CDR3 DNA follows: TGTGCCAGTAATAAAGGGGGGGCGGCCGGGGAGCTGTTTTTT. Protein: CASNKGGAAGELFF. The full variable domain, completed using reference TRBV19 and TRBJ2-2, is DGGITQSPKYLFRKEGQNVTLSCEQNLNHDAMYWYRQDPGQGLRLIYYSQIVNDFQKGDIAEGYSVSREKKESFPLTVTSAQKNPTAFYLCASNKGGAAGELFFGEGSRLTVL.

This chain joins TRBV5-1 and TRBJ2-1; weak D call: TRBD1 (6 bases). V lost 4 bases and J 8 bases, leaving 16 bases between the germline ends. Germline V gene lookup returns CDR1 SGHRS and CDR2 YFSETQ. The CDR3 is 14 amino acids. The chain's CDR3 is CASSLGQFGDEQFF. The DNA for the CDR3 is TGCGCCAGCAGCCTGGGACAATTTGGCGATGAGCAGTTCTTC.

This chain connects TRBV2 to TRBJ2-7; unclear D gene. The CDR3 has 13 amino acids. Trimming took 2 bases from V and 2 from J, leaving 7 bases between them. Germline-derived CDR1 and CDR2 are SNHLY and FYNNEI. CDR3 amino acids: CASSEQVTYEQYV. As DNA, the CDR3 is TGTGCCAGCAGTGAACAGGTAACCTACGAGCAGTACGTC.

There are a few counts of this clone. The J gene is TRBJ2-2, the V gene TRBV6-5, with D tentatively TRBD1 (6 bases). Germline values: CDR1 MNHEY, CDR2 SVGAGI. The germline V and J ends were trimmed by 6 bases and 1 base, with 9 bases remaining between them. The CDR3 length is 14 residues. CDR3 coding DNA: TGTGCCAGCAGCGGGACATTGAACACCGGGGAGCTGTTTTTT. It translates to CASSGTLNTGELFF.

J is TRBJ1-5 and V is TRBV19, with a possible D match to TRBD1 (5 bases). Between the trimmed V and J ends, which lost 5 bases and 11 bases, there was a span of 13 bases. CDR1 is LNHDA, CDR2 SQIVND, per germline (reference sequence). The CDR3 has 12 residues. This chain's CDR3 is CASSQGPRTQHF. The DNA for the CDR3 is TGTGCCAGTAGTCAGGGCCCCAGGACCCAGCATTTT.

The J gene is TRBJ2-6, the V gene TRBV19; D is unresolved. Trimming took 0 bases from V and 0 from J, leaving 9 bases between them. The CDR3 consists of 17 residues. The germline V gene encodes CDR1 LNHDA and CDR2 SQIVND (reference sequence). CDR3 coding DNA: TGTGCCAGTAGTATAGATGGAGTCTACTCTGGGGCCAACGTCCTGACTTTC. Encoded protein: CASSIDGVYSGANVLTF.

The V and J genes are TRBV7-2 and TRBJ2-1; possible D gene TRBD2, 5 bases. V lost 6 bases to trimming and J lost 15 bases, with 18 bases between them. Germline V CDR1 and CDR2: SGHTA, FQGNSA. The CDR3 runs to 12 residues. CDR3 sequence: CASSLPGLALFF. The CDR3 region has the DNA TGTGCCAGCAGTCTACCCGGGTTAGCGCTGTTCTTC. Based on the CDR3 plus reference TRBV7-2 and TRBJ2-1, the full variable domain is GAGVSQSPSNKVTEKGKDVELRCDPISGHTALYWYRQSLGQGLEFLIYFQGNSAPDKSGLPSDRFSAERTGGSVSTLTIQRTQQEDSAVYLCASSLPGLALFFGPGTRLTVL.